The sequence of this TCR beta chain was determined in a study of cytomegalovirus exposure and HLA in healthy donors. The overall study: Unique TCRs numbering some 80 million, obtained from HLA-typed donors, made up an early data release. Points from the study as a whole: The CMV antigen specificity of a few CMV-associated chains was confirmed through in vitro analysis.

Details on this clone: Antigen specificity is unknown.

The CDR3 totals 14 residues. The ends were cut back, 3 bases at V and 5 bases at J, with 14 bases in the middle. Germline V lookup: CDR1 GTSNPN, CDR2 SVGIG (reference sequence). In the PCR, 60 Vbeta and 13 Jbeta primers were used. Original processing notes: Later work found 80 million or so unique TCR beta chains, with roughly 11 million shared. Data came from immunoSEQ multiplex PCR; TCRdb stores just in-frame clones and leaves some out. That table is the source of V, J and clone size, and D and trimming were worked out from the DNA. The sample table sets out around 75,000 clones. The rearrangement uses TRBV30 and TRBJ1-5; a possible D gene is TRBD1 (6 bases). The clonotype was recovered from a boy aged 5-17 years in good health and CMV-seronegative. Sequencing was carried out using PBMCs. As DNA, the CDR3 is TGTGCCTGGAGAGGAACAGGGCCCCATCAGCCCCAGCATTTT. Encoded protein: CAWRGTGPHQPQHF.